The sequence of this TCR beta chain was determined in a study of shared clonotypes between healthy human individuals. TCRdb's table, derived via immunoSEQ multiplex PCR, lists solely in-frame clones and lacks some. Of a few million clones listed, 90% to 95% are singletons. Per germline, CDR1 SGHNT and CDR2 YENEEA. The CDR3 sequence is 15 residues long. With 1 base removed from V and 5 bases from J, the gap between germline ends came to 14 bases. This clonotype was obtained from a man between 18 and 35 years old in good health. J is TRBJ2-5 and V is TRBV11-3, with D possibly being TRBD2 (7 bases). The sequenced sample was naive CD4+ T cells sorted from blood. The subset is: CD45RA+ positively selected. The CDR3 region is CASSLGGGNRETQYF. The CDR3 bases are TGTGCCAGCAGCTTAGGGGGGGGCAATCGGGAGACCCAGTACTTC.